This TCR beta chain was sequenced in a study of T-cell reconstitution after alpha-beta-depleted transplantation in children. This sample's TCRbeta library carried unique molecular identifier barcodes. Each CDR3 protein is one row after TCRdb ran MiXCR on the PCR reads. This sample has around 420,000 distinct CDR3 sequences, with 15% to 20% found just once. This clonotype has only a few counts. This clonotype was obtained from a boy under three years old who had a stem cell transplant for Wiskott-Aldrich syndrome, so the T cells may come from the graft donor. The starting material was PBMCs, mostly from graft donor cells, obtained 360 days after TCRalphabeta/CD19-depleted stem cell transplant.

CDR3 nucleotide sequence: TGTGCCATCAGTGAGCCCTCCCCGGACCCGGGGAGTGAGCAGTTCTTC. Protein sequence: CAISEPSPDPGSEQFF. The V gene is TRBV10-3, the J gene TRBJ2-1; tentatively, D is TRBD2 (5 bases). Trimming took 2 bases from V and 9 from J, leaving 20 bases between them. The CDR3 runs 16 residues. In germline, CDR1 is ENHRY, CDR2 SYGVKD.